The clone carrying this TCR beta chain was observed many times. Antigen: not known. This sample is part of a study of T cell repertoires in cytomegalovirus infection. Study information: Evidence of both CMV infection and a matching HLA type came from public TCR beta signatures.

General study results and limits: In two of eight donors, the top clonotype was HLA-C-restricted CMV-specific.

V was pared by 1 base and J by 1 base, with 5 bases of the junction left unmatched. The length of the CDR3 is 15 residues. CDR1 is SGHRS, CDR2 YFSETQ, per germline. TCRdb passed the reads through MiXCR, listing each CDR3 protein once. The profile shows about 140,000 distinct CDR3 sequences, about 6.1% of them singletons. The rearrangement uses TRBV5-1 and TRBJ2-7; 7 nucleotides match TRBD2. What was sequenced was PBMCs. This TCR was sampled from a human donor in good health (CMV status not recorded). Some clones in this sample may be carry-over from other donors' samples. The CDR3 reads CASSLHGEGSYEQYF. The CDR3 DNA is TGCGCCAGCAGCTTGCACGGGGAGGGGTCCTACGAGCAGTACTTC.